A single sample is the source of the 23 T cell receptor beta chains below, sequenced in a study of cytomegalovirus exposure and HLA in healthy donors. The PCR used 60 Vbeta and 13 Jbeta primers. Sequenced by immunoSEQ multiplex PCR; TCRdb stores in-frame clones only, minus some. The sample contains more than 45,000 clones, about 71% of which appear only once. Sequences were obtained from PBMCs. These receptors all come from an older woman in good health and CMV-seropositive.

V usage is TRBV5-1 and J usage is TRBJ2-5; 7 bases align to TRBD1. The better agreement between TRBJ2-7 and the DNA end casts doubt on the J call. The CDR3 covers 14 residues. Looked up from germline, CDR1 is SGHRS and CDR2 is YFSETQ. The CDR3 region has the DNA TGCGCCAGCAGCCCACAGGGGACCGACGGCGAGCAGTACTTC. Protein sequence: CASSPQGTDGEQYF.

In its sample, this clone was seen a few times. This chain uses TRBV7-2 with TRBJ2-7; D is perhaps TRBD1 (8 bases). The ends were cut back, 4 bases at V and 6 bases at J, with 16 bases in the middle. This CDR3 has 14 amino acids. The germline V gene encodes CDR1 SGHTA and CDR2 FQGNSA. CDR3 protein: CASSSLDREGEQYF. CDR3 coding DNA: TGTGCCAGCAGCTCCCTGGACAGGGAGGGCGAGCAGTACTTC. Drawing the rest from reference TRBV7-2 and TRBJ2-7, the complete variable domain is GAGVSQSPSNKVTEKGKDVELRCDPISGHTALYWYRQSLGQGLEFLIYFQGNSAPDKSGLPSDRFSAERTGGSVSTLTIQRTQQEDSAVYLCASSSLDREGEQYFGPGTRLTVT.

The V gene is TRBV11-2, the J gene TRBJ2-1; the match to TRBD1 covers 11 bases. Germline-derived CDR1 and CDR2 are SGHAT and FQNNGV. V lost 5 bases to trimming and J lost 4 bases; unmatched junction nucleotides: 4. This CDR3 has 15 residues. CDR3 amino acids: CASSRGTGGYNEQFF. Written as DNA, the CDR3 is TGTGCCAGCAGCCGCGGGACAGGGGGTTACAATGAGCAGTTCTTC.

This rearrangement joins TRBV5-1 to TRBJ2-7; 7 positions agree with TRBD1. CDR1 is SGHRS and CDR2 is YFSETQ in the germline V gene. The CDR3 has 15 residues. Trimming removed 2 bases from V and 6 bases from J; junction bases left unmatched: 11. CDR3 sequence (DNA): TGCGCCAGCAGCTTACAGGGGACCGGGGCCCTCGAGCAGTACTTC. Translation gives CASSLQGTGALEQYF. Variable domain in full (rest from reference TRBV5-1 and TRBJ2-7): KAGVTQTPRYLIKTRGQQVTLSCSPISGHRSVSWYQQTPGQGLQFLFEYFSETQRNKGNFPGRFSGRQFSNSRSEMNVSTLELGDSALYLCASSLQGTGALEQYFGPGTRLTVT.

This clone occurred once. At one boundary the junction diverges from the germline segment, which might be a read error. The rearrangement links TRBV7-9 to TRBJ1-2; TRBD1 agrees at 9 bases. The germline CDR1 and CDR2 sequences are SEHNR and FQNEAQ (reference sequence). The CDR3 loop spans 17 amino acids. In DNA form, the CDR3 reads TGTTCCAGCAGCCCCTACGCCGGGACAGGGATTAGGTATGGCTACACCTTC. This codes for CSSSPYAGTGIRYGYTF.

As regards this clone: Germline is not matched at one junction end, which may reflect a read error. The chain employs TRBV30 and TRBJ2-5; 7 nucleotides agree with TRBD2. From germline, CDR1 is GTSNPN and CDR2 SVGIG (reference sequence). This CDR3 region has 12 residues. CDR3: CAGRGLEETQYF. The CDR3 DNA is TGTGCCGGGAGGGGACTGGAAGAGACCCAGTACTTC.

A few counts support this clone. The V and J genes are TRBV5-1 and TRBJ1-1, with a possible D match to TRBD1 (5 bases). Germline V gene sequence: CDR1 SGHRS, CDR2 YFSETQ. Trimming stripped 7 bases from V and 4 bases from J, with 14 bases between. The CDR3 runs to 13 residues. The DNA of the CDR3 is TGCGCCAGCCTTCGGGACGGGGGCACTGAAGCTTTCTTT. Its protein product is CASLRDGGTEAFF.

V usage is TRBV7-2 and J usage is TRBJ2-5; 9 bases map to TRBD2. The CDR3 runs 15 residues. CDR1 SGHTA and CDR2 FQGNSA come from the germline V gene. V lost 5 bases to trimming and J lost 5 bases; unmatched junction nucleotides: 9. This CDR3 reads CASSPRVAGVETQYF. In DNA form, the CDR3 reads TGTGCCAGCAGCCCGAGGGTAGCGGGGGTGGAGACCCAGTACTTC.

The V gene is TRBV10-3, the J gene TRBJ1-2; weak D call: TRBD1 (5 bases). The CDR3 is 16 residues long. With 0 bases removed from V and 5 bases from J, the gap between germline ends came to 16 bases. CDR1 is ENHRY, CDR2 SYGVKD, per germline. DNA of the CDR3: TGTGCCATCAGTGAGTCGGAAAGATTAGACAGTTATGGCTACACCTTC. Amino acids: CAISESERLDSYGYTF.

V gene TRBV9 combines with J gene TRBJ1-3; no firm D call. Trimming removed 5 bases from V and 0 bases from J, with 12 bases in between. The CDR3 covers 15 residues. CDR1 SGDLS and CDR2 YYNGEE come from the germline V gene. The CDR3 nucleotides read TGTGCCAGCAGAAACGACTTGTACTCTGGAAACACCATATATTTT. Its protein product is CASRNDLYSGNTIYF.

This clone showed up just a few times. The gene calls are TRBV19 and TRBJ2-1; 12 nucleotides align to TRBD2. The CDR3 extends over 16 amino acids. CDR1 is LNHDA, CDR2 SQIVND, per germline (reference sequence). With 9 bases clipped from V and 6 bases from J, the junction kept 12 bases outside the gene matches. The CDR3 nucleotides read TGTGCCAGCAGCCCCTGGACTAGCGGGGAGGTCAATGAGCAGTTCTTC. It yields the protein CASSPWTSGEVNEQFF.

The chain uses TRBV27 and TRBJ1-1, with no clear D. Trimming took 5 bases from V and 1 from J, leaving 8 bases between them. The length of the CDR3 is 13 residues. The germline V gene has CDR1 MNHEY and CDR2 SMNVEV (reference sequence). CDR3 loop: CASSTTANTEAFF. CDR3 nucleotides: TGTGCCAGCAGTACCACAGCGAACACTGAAGCTTTCTTT.

This clone was seen many times. This sequence joins TRBV5-1 and TRBJ1-5; D is possibly TRBD1 (6 bases). This CDR3 has 16 amino acids. V lost 4 bases and J lost 3, with 17 bases in between. Germline V gene sequence: CDR1 SGHRS, CDR2 YFSETQ. CDR3 DNA: TGCGCCAGCAGCCAATACAAGGACAGCCCCAATCAGCCCCAGCATTTT. It specifies CASSQYKDSPNQPQHF.

The chain combines TRBV6-1 with TRBJ1-1, with D hard to call. CDR1 is MNHNS and CDR2 is SASEGT in the germline V gene. The length of the CDR3 is 14 residues. The V end lost 4 bases, the J end lost 0 bases, and 9 bases lay between the germline ends. For the CDR3, the DNA is TGTGCCAGCAGTGCTCTACAGCTGAACACTGAAGCTTTCTTT. Translation: CASSALQLNTEAFF.

A word on this clone: Germline and junction disagree at one end, which may indicate a read error. The gene calls are TRBV7-7 and TRBJ1-4, with 12 bases that match TRBD1. The CDR3 loop spans 18 amino acids. Germline V CDR1 and CDR2: SSHAT, FNYEAQ (reference sequence). This CDR3 is CASSARRGQGASREKLFF. CDR3 nucleotides: TGTGCTAGCAGCGCACGGAGGGGACAGGGGGCGTCTCGAGAAAAACTGTTTTTT.

This clone was found a few times. The gene calls are TRBV5-4 and TRBJ2-2; 7 nucleotides line up with TRBD2. CDR1 and CDR2 (germline): SGHNT, YYREEE (reference sequence). CDR3 size: 20 residues. V was clipped by 0 bases and J by 1 base; unmatched bases: 15. The CDR3 loop is CASSLVGWVGLAENTGELFF. The DNA for the CDR3 is TGTGCCAGCAGCTTGGTAGGATGGGTGGGCCTAGCGGAGAACACCGGGGAGCTGTTTTTT.

The V call is TRBV10-2, the J call TRBJ1-1, with D perhaps TRBD1 (5 bases). Trimming removed 4 bases at V and 5 bases at J, with 14 bases between. The CDR3 is made up of 14 amino acids. Germline CDR1 is WSHSY and CDR2 is SAAADI. CDR3: CASSVFGRDTEAFF. CDR3 bases: TGCGCCAGCAGTGTATTCGGCAGGGATACTGAAGCTTTCTTT.

The CDR3 sequence is CAISEGLAGFTDTQYF. The CDR3 bases are TGTGCCATCAGTGAGGGACTAGCGGGGTTCACAGATACGCAGTATTTT. V usage is TRBV10-3 and J usage is TRBJ2-3; 12 nucleotides line up with TRBD2. V was pared by 2 bases and J by 2 bases, with 2 bases of the junction left unmatched. Per the germline V gene, CDR1 is ENHRY and CDR2 is SYGVKD. The CDR3 spans 16 residues.

The gene calls are TRBV5-1 and TRBJ2-3; 11 nucleotides line up with TRBD2. The CDR3 runs 18 residues. V lost 0 bases and J lost 4; bases outside the gene matches: 10. Germline V gene sequence: CDR1 SGHRS, CDR2 YFSETQ. The CDR3 bases are TGCGCCAGCAGCTTGGCTAGCGGGGGGTCGTTTAGGGCAGATACGCAGTATTTT. Amino acid sequence: CASSLASGGSFRADTQYF.

This clone showed up just a few times. V usage is TRBV27 and J usage is TRBJ1-1; no clear D. Trimming removed 2 bases at V and 6 bases at J, with 16 bases between. Germline CDR1 MNHEY, CDR2 SMNVEV (reference sequence). This CDR3 contains 15 residues. In nucleotides, the CDR3 is TGTGCCAGCAGTTTAGCATCAGGTTTTGGGCCTGAAGCTTTCTTT. Protein: CASSLASGFGPEAFF.

The chain is built from TRBV11-3 and TRBJ1-1; 11 bases are shared with TRBD1. Trimming at V came to 4 bases and at J to 7 bases, leaving 2 bases not matched to a gene. The germline V gene encodes CDR1 SGHNT and CDR2 YENEEA. The CDR3 length is 13 residues. CDR3: CASSSGTGGEAFF. CDR3 DNA sequence: TGTGCCAGCAGCTCCGGGACAGGGGGTGAAGCTTTCTTT.

V is TRBV20-1 and J is TRBJ1-1; a possible D gene is TRBD1 (6 bases). CDR1 and CDR2 (germline): DFQATT, SNEGSKA (reference sequence). The V end lost 7 bases, the J end lost 7 bases, and 13 bases lay between the germline ends. The length of the CDR3 is 11 residues. The CDR3, as DNA: TGCAGTGGTCGGGACATATATGAAGCTTTCTTT. Translating it yields CSGRDIYEAFF.

The gene calls are TRBV16 and TRBJ1-2; D unclear. The CDR3 totals 15 residues. Per germline, CDR1 KGHSY and CDR2 FQNENV. Trimming pared 1 base from V and 7 bases from J, leaving 16 bases between. CDR3 loop: CASSQLTADGFGYTF. In DNA, the CDR3 is TGTGCCAGCAGCCAATTAACAGCGGATGGCTTTGGCTACACCTTC.